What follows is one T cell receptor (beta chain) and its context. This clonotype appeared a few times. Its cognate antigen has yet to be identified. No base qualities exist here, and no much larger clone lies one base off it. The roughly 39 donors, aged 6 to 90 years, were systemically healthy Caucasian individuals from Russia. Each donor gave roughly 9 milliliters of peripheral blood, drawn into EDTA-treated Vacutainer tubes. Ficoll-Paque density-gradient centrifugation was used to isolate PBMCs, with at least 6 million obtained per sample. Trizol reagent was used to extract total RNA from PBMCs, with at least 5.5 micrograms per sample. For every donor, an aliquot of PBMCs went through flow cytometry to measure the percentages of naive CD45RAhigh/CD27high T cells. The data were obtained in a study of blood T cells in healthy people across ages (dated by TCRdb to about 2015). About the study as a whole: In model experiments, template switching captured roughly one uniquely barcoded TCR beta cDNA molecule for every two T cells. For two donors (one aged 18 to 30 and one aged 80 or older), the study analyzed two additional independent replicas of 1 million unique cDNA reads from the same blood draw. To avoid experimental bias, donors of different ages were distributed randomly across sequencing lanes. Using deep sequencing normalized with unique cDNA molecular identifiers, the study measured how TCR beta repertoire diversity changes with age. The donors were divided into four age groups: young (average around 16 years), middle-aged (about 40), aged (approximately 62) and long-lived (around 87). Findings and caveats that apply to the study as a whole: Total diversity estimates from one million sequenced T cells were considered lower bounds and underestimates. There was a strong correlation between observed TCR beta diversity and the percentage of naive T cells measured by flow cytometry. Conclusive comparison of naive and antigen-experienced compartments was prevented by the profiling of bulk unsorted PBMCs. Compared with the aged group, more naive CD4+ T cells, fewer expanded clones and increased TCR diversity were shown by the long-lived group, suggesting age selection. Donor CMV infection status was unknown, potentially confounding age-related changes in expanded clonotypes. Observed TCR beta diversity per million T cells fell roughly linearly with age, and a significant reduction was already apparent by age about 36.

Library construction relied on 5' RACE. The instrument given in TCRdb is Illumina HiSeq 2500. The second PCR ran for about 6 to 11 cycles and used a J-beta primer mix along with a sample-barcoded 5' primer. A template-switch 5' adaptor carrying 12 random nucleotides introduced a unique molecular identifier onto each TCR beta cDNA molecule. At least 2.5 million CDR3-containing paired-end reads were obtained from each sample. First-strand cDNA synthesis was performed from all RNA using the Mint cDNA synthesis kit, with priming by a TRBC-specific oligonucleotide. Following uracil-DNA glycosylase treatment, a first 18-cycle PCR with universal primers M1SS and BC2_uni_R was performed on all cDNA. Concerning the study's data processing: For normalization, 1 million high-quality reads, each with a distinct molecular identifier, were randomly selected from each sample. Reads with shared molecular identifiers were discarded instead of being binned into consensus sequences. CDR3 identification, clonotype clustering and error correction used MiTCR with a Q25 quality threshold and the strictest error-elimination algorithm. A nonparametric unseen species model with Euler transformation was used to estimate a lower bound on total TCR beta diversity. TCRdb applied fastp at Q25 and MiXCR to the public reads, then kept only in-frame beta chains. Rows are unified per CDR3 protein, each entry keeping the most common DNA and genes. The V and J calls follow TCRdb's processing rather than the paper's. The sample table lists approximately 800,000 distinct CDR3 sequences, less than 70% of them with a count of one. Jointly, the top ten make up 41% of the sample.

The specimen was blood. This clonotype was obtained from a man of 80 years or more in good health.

The CDR3 reads as follows: CASSQGTGGHRYAYF. The DNA sequence is as follows: TGCGCCAGCAGCCAAGGGACTGGAGGGCACAGATACGCGTATTTT. The sequence links TRBV5-1 to TRBJ2-3, with a weak D call of TRBD2 (6 bases match). From the cysteine up to the phenylalanine, the CDR3 has a length of 15 residues. CDR3 DNA is the only sequence kept; it has 45 bases, read in frame from the first base. The CDR1 and CDR2 encoded by the germline V gene are SGHRS and YFSETQ. V loses 4 bases of germline sequence and J loses 14 bases, and the interval between the two ends is 26 bases. Reference TRBV5-1 and TRBJ2-3 genes cover what lies past the CDR3, so the full variable domain is KAGVTQTPRYLIKTRGQQVTLSCSPISGHRSVSWYQQTPGQGLQFLFEYFSETQRNKGNFPGRFSGRQFSNSRSEMNVSTLELGDSALYLCASSQGTGGHRYAYFGPGTRLTVL.